This passage covers 15 T cell receptor beta chains from one sample sequenced in a study of long-term antiretroviral therapy in people with HIV. The assay, immunoSEQ v3.0, was run at survey level. Sequencing used immunoSEQ multiplex PCR; TCRdb keeps in-frame clones, though not all of them. The repertoire holds about 19,000 clones, with 76% as singletons. The specimen was unsorted PBMCs, collected 0.5 years before starting antiretroviral therapy. The receptors originated from a woman aged 45 to 65 with HIV.

This clone has only a few counts. This sequence joins TRBV10-3 and TRBJ1-2; no firm D call. The V end was cut by 4 bases, the J end by 4 bases, with 13 bases between. Germline values: CDR1 ENHRY, CDR2 SYGVKD. The CDR3 totals 14 residues. The chain's CDR3 is CAISAGKTAYGYTF. CDR3 DNA: TGTGCCATCAGTGCGGGCAAAACTGCCTATGGCTACACCTTC.

The V call is TRBV7-8, the J call TRBJ1-5; TRBD1 agrees at 7 bases. This CDR3 contains 15 residues. The germline CDR1 and CDR2 sequences are SGHVS and FQNEAQ. V dropped 5 bases and J dropped 7; count of bases not matched to a gene: 11. The CDR3 coding sequence is TGTGCCAGCAGCGATACGACAGGGAGAGGGCAGCCCCAGCATTTT. Encoded protein: CASSDTTGRGQPQHF. The full variable domain, in which reference TRBV7-8 and TRBJ1-5 provide the parts outside the CDR3, is GAGVSQSPRYKVAKRGQDVALRCDPISGHVSLFWYQQALGQGPEFLTYFQNEAQLDKSGLPSDRFFAERPEGSVSTLKIQRTQQEDSAVYLCASSDTTGRGQPQHFGDGTRLSIL.

Only one count was recorded for this clone. The J gene is TRBJ2-3, the V gene TRBV11-1; D is perhaps TRBD2 (6 bases). CDR1 and CDR2 from the germline V gene are SGHAT and FQDESV (reference sequence). Trimming removed 5 bases at V and 0 bases at J, with 15 bases between. This CDR3 region has 16 residues. As DNA, the CDR3 is TGTGCCAGCAGCGGCCCGACTAGTCGTAGCACAGATACGCAGTATTTT. It encodes CASSGPTSRSTDTQYF.

Turning to this clone: One end of the junction does not line up with germline, which may come from a read error. The V and J genes are TRBV5-1 and TRBJ1-6, with D tentatively TRBD1 (5 bases). From germline, CDR1 is SGHRS and CDR2 YFSETQ. The CDR3 consists of 15 residues. DNA of the CDR3: TGCGCCAGCAGCCCAACAGGTGGCGTAGATTCATCCCTCCACTTT. It is translated as CASSPTGGVDSSLHF.

The gene calls are TRBV18 and TRBJ2-1; 7 bases align to TRBD1. Germline CDR1 reads KGHSH; CDR2 reads LQKENI. After removal of 0 bases from V and 7 bases from J, the junction contained 3 bases not matched to a gene. This CDR3 region has 14 residues. The CDR3 here is CASSPPTGRNEQFF. Written as DNA, the CDR3 is TGTGCCAGCTCACCACCGACAGGGCGGAATGAGCAGTTCTTC.

This chain connects TRBV6-1 to TRBJ1-2; TRBD1 is a possible D gene (6 bases). From germline, CDR1 is MNHNS and CDR2 SASEGT. V lost 6 bases, J lost 0 bases, and 14 bases lay in between. There are 15 residues in the CDR3. The CDR3 DNA follows: TGTGCCAGCAGAGTACGGACAGAAACTAACTATGGCTACACCTTC. It codes for CASRVRTETNYGYTF.

The V and J genes are TRBV5-4 and TRBJ1-1; D uncertain. Germline V gene sequence: CDR1 SGHNT, CDR2 YYREEE (reference sequence). V lost 0 bases, J lost 0 bases, and 9 bases lay in between. The CDR3 spans 15 residues. The CDR3 here is CASSLGASLNTEAFF. The CDR3 DNA follows: TGTGCCAGCAGCTTGGGAGCTTCCTTGAACACTGAAGCTTTCTTT.

This clone came up once. The rearrangement uses TRBV29-1 and TRBJ2-2; D is possibly TRBD1 (5 bases). CDR1 and CDR2 (germline): SQVTM, ANQGSEA. The CDR3 spans 13 residues. The V gene lost 3 bases and the J gene lost 8 bases, with 13 bases spanning the gap. The chain's CDR3 is CSVEAQGTGELFF. The CDR3, as DNA: TGCAGCGTTGAGGCTCAGGGTACGGGGGAGCTGTTTTTT.

V and J are TRBV19 and TRBJ2-3; D uncertain. The CDR3 is made up of 13 amino acids. CDR1 LNHDA and CDR2 SQIVND come from the germline V gene (reference sequence). Trimming removed 5 bases at V and 6 bases at J, with 12 bases between. CDR3 sequence: CASSVRRADTQYF. The CDR3 DNA reads TGTGCCAGTAGTGTTCGGCGAGCGGATACGCAGTATTTT.

The CDR3 region is CASSLERYTGELFF. Written as DNA, the CDR3 is TGTGCCAGCAGCTTGGAGCGTTACACCGGGGAGCTGTTTTTT. This chain connects TRBV5-6 to TRBJ2-2, with no clear D. Germline CDR1 is SGHDT and CDR2 is YYEEEE. This CDR3 has 14 amino acids. Trimming left V 0 bases short and J 3 bases short, with 6 bases between.

V is TRBV7-9 and J is TRBJ2-1; unclear D gene. V shed 0 bases and J shed 2 bases, with 8 bases lying between them. This CDR3 is built from 15 residues. Germline CDR1 reads SEHNR; CDR2 reads FQNEAQ (reference sequence). CDR3 DNA: TGTGCCAGCAGCTTAGCTACATCCCCCTACAATGAGCAGTTCTTC. Protein: CASSLATSPYNEQFF.

The V gene is TRBV19, the J gene TRBJ2-3, with TRBD2 matching over 7 bases. The length of the CDR3 is 14 residues. The J segment lost 4 bases and the V segment lost 10 bases, leaving 11 bases of the junction unmatched. CDR1 and CDR2 from the germline V gene are LNHDA and SQIVND (reference sequence). CDR3 DNA sequence: TGTGCCACCGAGACTAGCCAAGGGTCAGATACGCAGTATTTT. It codes for CATETSQGSDTQYF.

The chain has TRBV2 and TRBJ2-1; 7 bases are a match to TRBD1. J was trimmed by 2 bases and V by 3 bases; bases with no gene match: 4. The CDR3 is made up of 15 amino acids. Germline V gene lookup returns CDR1 SNHLY and CDR2 FYNNEI. Here the CDR3 reads CASSDRTGPYNEQFF. As DNA, the CDR3 is TGTGCCAGCAGTGACCGGACAGGACCCTACAATGAGCAGTTCTTC.

The chain uses TRBV11-2 and TRBJ1-1, with a possible D match to TRBD1 (5 bases). CDR1 is SGHAT, CDR2 FQNNGV, per germline. V gave up 3 bases and J gave up 2 bases, with 7 bases separating them. There are 13 residues in the CDR3. The CDR3 bases are TGTGCCAGCAGCTTTGACAGAAACACTGAAGCTTTCTTT. Its translation is CASSFDRNTEAFF.

This clone was seen only a few times. The genes are TRBV5-1 and TRBJ2-7, with 9 bases matching TRBD2. This CDR3 is built from 15 residues. CDR1 and CDR2 (germline): SGHRS, YFSETQ. V shed 0 bases, J shed 0 bases, and the junction held 1 base outside the gene matches. CDR3: CASSLDSGGSYEQYF. CDR3 nucleotide sequence: TGCGCCAGCAGCTTGGATAGCGGGGGCTCCTACGAGCAGTACTTC.